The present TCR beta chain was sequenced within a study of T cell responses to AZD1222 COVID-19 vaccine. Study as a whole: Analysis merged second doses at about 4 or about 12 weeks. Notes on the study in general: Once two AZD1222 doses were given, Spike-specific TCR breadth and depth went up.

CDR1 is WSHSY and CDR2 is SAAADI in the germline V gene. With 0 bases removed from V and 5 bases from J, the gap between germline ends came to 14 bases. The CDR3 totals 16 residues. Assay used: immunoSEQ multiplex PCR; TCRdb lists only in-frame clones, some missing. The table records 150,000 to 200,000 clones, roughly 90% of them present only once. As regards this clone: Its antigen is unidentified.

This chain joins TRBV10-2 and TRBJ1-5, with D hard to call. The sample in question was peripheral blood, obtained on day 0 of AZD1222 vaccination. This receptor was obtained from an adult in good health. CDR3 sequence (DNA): TGCGCCAGCAGTGAGTCCCTCCTGGGTGGGCATCAGCCCCAGCATTTT. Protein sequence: CASSESLLGGHQPQHF.